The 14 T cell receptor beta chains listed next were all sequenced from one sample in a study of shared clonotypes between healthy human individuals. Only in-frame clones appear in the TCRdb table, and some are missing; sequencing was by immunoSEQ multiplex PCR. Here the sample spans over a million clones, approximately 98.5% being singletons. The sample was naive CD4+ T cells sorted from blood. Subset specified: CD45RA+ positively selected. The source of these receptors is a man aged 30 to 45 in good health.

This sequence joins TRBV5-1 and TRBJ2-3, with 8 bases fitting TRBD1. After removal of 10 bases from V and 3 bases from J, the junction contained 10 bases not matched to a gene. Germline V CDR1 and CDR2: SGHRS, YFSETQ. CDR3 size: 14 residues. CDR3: CAGGTGRSTDTQYF. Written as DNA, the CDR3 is TGCGCCGGGGGGACAGGCAGAAGTACAGATACGCAGTATTTT. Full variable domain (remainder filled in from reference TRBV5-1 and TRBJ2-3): KAGVTQTPRYLIKTRGQQVTLSCSPISGHRSVSWYQQTPGQGLQFLFEYFSETQRNKGNFPGRFSGRQFSNSRSEMNVSTLELGDSALYLCAGGTGRSTDTQYFGPGTRLTVL.

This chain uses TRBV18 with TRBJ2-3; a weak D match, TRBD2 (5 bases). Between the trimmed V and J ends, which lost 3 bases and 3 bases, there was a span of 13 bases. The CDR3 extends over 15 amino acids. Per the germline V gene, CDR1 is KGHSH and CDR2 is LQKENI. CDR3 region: CASSPSGNRTDTQYF. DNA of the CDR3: TGTGCCAGCTCACCGAGCGGCAATCGGACAGATACGCAGTATTTT.

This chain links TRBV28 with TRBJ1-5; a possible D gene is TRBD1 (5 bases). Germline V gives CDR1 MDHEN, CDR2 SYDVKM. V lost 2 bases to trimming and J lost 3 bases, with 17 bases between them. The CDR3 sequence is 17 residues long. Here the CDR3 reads CASSLVTRVWVNQPQHF. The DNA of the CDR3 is TGTGCCAGCAGTTTAGTAACCAGGGTTTGGGTCAATCAGCCCCAGCATTTT.

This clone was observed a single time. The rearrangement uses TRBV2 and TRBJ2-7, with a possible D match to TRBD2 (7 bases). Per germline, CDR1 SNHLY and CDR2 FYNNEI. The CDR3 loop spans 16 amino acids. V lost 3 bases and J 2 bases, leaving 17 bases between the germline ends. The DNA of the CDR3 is TGTGCCAGCAGTGAGGCCGGGGGGCCCAACCCCTACGAGCAGTACTTC. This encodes CASSEAGGPNPYEQYF. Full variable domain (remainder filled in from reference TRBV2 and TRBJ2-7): EPEVTQTPSHQVTQMGQEVILRCVPISNHLYFYWYRQILGQKVEFLVSFYNNEISEKSEIFDDQFSVERPDGSNFTLKIRSTKLEDSAMYFCASSEAGGPNPYEQYFGPGTRLTVT.

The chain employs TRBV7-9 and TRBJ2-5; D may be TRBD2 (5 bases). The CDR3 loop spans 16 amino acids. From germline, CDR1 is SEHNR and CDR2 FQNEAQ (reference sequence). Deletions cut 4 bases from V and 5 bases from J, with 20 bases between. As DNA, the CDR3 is TGTGCCAGCAGCTCCACGGACTCCTCCAGTAGTGAGACCCAGTACTTC. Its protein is CASSSTDSSSSETQYF.

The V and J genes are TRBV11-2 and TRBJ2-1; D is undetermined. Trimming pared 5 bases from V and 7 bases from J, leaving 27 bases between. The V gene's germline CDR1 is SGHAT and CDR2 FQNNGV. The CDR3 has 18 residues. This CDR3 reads CASSGPQMEGLTTNEQFF. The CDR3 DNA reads TGTGCCAGCAGCGGGCCCCAGATGGAAGGTCTTACGACGAATGAGCAGTTCTTC.

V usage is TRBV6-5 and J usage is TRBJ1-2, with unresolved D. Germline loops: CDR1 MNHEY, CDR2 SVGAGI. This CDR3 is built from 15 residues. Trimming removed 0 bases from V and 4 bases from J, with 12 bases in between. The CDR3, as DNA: TGTGCCAGCAGTTACTCTCTCCAAGGGATCTATGGCTACACCTTC. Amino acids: CASSYSLQGIYGYTF.

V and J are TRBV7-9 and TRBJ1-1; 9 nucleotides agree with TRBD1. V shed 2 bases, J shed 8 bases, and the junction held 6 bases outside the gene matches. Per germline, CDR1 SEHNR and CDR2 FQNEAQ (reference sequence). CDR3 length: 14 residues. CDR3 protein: CASSLYGTGIEAFF. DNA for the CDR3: TGTGCCAGCAGCTTATATGGGACAGGGATAGAAGCTTTCTTT.

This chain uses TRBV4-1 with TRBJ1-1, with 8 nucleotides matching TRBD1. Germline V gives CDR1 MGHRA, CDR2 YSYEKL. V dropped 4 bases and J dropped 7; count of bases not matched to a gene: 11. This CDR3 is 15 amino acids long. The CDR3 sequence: CASSPDRGGNREAFF. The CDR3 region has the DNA TGCGCCAGCAGCCCAGACAGGGGAGGGAATCGTGAAGCTTTCTTT.

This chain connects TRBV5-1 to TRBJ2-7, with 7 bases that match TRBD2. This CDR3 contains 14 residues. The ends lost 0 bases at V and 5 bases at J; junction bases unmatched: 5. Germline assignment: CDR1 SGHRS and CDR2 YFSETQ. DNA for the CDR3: TGCGCCAGCAGCTTGGGACGGGGGGACCACGAGCAGTACTTC. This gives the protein CASSLGRGDHEQYF.

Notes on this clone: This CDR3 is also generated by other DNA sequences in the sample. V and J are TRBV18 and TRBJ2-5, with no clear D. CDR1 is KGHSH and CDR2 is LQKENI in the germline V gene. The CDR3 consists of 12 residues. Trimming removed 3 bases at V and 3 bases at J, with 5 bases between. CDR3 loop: CASSPAEETQYF. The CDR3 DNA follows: TGTGCCAGCTCACCCGCCGAAGAGACCCAGTACTTC.

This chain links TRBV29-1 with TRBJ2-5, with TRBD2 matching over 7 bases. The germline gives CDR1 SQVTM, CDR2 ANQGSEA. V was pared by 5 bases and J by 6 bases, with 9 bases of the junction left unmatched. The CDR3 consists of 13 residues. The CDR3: CSVSGTTAQTQYF. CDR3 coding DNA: TGCAGCGTTTCCGGGACTACCGCCCAGACCCAGTACTTC. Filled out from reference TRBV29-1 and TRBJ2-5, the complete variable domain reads SAVISQKPSRDICQRGTSLTIQCQVDSQVTMMFWYRQQPGQSLTLIATANQGSEATYESGFVIDKFPISRPNLTFSTLTVSNMSPEDSSIYLCSVSGTTAQTQYFGPGTRLLVL.

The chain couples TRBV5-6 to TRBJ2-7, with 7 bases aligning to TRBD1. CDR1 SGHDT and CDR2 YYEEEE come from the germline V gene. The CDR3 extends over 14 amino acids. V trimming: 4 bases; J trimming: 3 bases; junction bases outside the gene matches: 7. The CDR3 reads CASSPGQSNYEQYF. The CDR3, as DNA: TGTGCCAGCAGCCCGGGACAGTCGAACTACGAGCAGTACTTC.

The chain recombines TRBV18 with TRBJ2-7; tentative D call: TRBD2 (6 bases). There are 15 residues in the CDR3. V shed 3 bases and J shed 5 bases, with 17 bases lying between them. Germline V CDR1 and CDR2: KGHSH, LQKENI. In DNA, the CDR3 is TGTGCCAGCTCACCTGCGAACCGGGAGCAGGACGAGCAGTACTTC. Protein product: CASSPANREQDEQYF.